The 29 T cell receptor beta chains listed next were all sequenced from one sample in a study of T-cell reconstitution after alpha-beta-depleted transplantation in children. Construction of the TCRbeta library involved unique molecular identifiers. A single record per CDR3 protein comes from TCRdb applying MiXCR to the PCR reads. This table has 550,000 to 600,000 distinct CDR3 sequences, under 25% appearing once. The sample was PBMCs, mostly from graft donor cells, taken 360 days after TCRalphabeta/CD19-depleted stem cell transplant. These receptors all stem from a boy younger than two who had a stem cell transplant for acute myeloid leukemia, so the T cells may come from the graft donor.

In this sample, this clonotype turned up many times. The gene calls are TRBV25-1 and TRBJ2-2; the D gene is possibly TRBD2 (5 bases). With 2 bases removed from V and 0 bases from J, the gap between germline ends came to 7 bases. CDR3 length equals 15 residues. CDR1 is MGHDK and CDR2 is SYGVNS in the germline V gene. CDR3 in amino acids: CASSELGANTGELFF. CDR3 bases: TGTGCCAGCAGTGAACTCGGGGCGAACACCGGGGAGCTGTTTTTT.

This clonotype was observed a few times. The chain uses TRBV15 and TRBJ1-1; D is unresolved. Germline loops: CDR1 LNHNV, CDR2 YYDKDF (reference sequence). The CDR3 totals 13 residues. V gave up 0 bases and J gave up 11 bases, with 13 bases separating them. CDR3 residues: CATSRDVGRDAFF. CDR3 nucleotides: TGTGCCACCAGCAGAGATGTAGGAAGGGATGCTTTCTTT.

V and J are TRBV7-3 and TRBJ2-7; 9 bases map to TRBD1. The CDR3 is 14 residues long. Germline values: CDR1 SGHTA, CDR2 FQGTGA. Trimming cost V 7 bases and J 4 bases; bases outside gene matches: 8. The CDR3 DNA reads TGTGCCAGCACCCGGGACAGGGAGAGGTACGAGCAGTACTTC. This translates into CASTRDRERYEQYF.

This clonotype was observed at least ten times. The chain employs TRBV12-3 or TRBV12-4 and TRBJ2-1, with 11 nucleotides matching TRBD1. V lost 4 bases, J lost 7 bases, and 6 bases stayed unmatched. The CDR3 covers 15 residues. CDR3: CASSYGQGAGNEQFF. The CDR3 DNA follows: TGTGCCAGCAGTTACGGACAGGGGGCGGGGAATGAGCAGTTCTTC.

This clonotype was picked up a small number of times. The chain employs TRBV6-5 and TRBJ2-2; D is undetermined. The V gene lost 5 bases and the J gene lost 8 bases, with 6 bases spanning the gap. The CDR3 is made up of 11 amino acids. Germline CDR1 is MNHEY and CDR2 is SVGAGI. The CDR3 loop is CASSEWGELFF. The CDR3 nucleotides read TGTGCCAGCAGTGAGTGGGGGGAGCTGTTTTTT.

This clonotype was counted many times. The chain couples TRBV20-1 to TRBJ2-1, with TRBD2 matching over 8 bases. There are 13 residues in the CDR3. V lost 1 base to trimming and J lost 6 bases; unmatched junction nucleotides: 2. Looked up from germline, CDR1 is DFQATT and CDR2 is SNEGSKA (reference sequence). CDR3 DNA sequence: TGCAGTGCTAGAGTGGGACTAGTCAATGAGCAGTTCTTC. Its translation: CSARVGLVNEQFF.

This clonotype occurred many times. V and J are TRBV12-3 or TRBV12-4 and TRBJ2-5; 9 bases align to TRBD1. Unmatched junction bases numbered 6, after V lost 5 bases and J lost 5 bases. The CDR3 is 14 amino acids. The CDR3 sequence is CASSQGTGWETQYF. The CDR3 DNA reads TGTGCCAGCAGTCAGGGGACAGGGTGGGAGACCCAGTACTTC.

The rearrangement joins TRBV7-2 to TRBJ2-7; D could derive from TRBD1 or TRBD2 (5 bases each). This CDR3 spans 16 amino acids. Trimming took off 6 bases at V and 3 bases at J, with 21 bases between the two ends. Germline assignment: CDR1 SGHTA and CDR2 FQGNSA. The CDR3 is CASRPDRGWGDYEQYF. CDR3 DNA: TGTGCCAGCAGGCCGGACCGGGGCTGGGGTGACTACGAGCAGTACTTC.

This clonotype was counted ten times or more. The chain links TRBV3-1 to TRBJ2-1; D unresolved. CDR3 length equals 11 residues. V was clipped by 4 bases and J by 8 bases, with 6 bases between them. Germline CDR1 LGHDT, CDR2 YNNKEL (reference sequence). In DNA form, the CDR3 reads TGTGCCAGCAGCCGGATCCATGAGCAGTTCTTC. Its translation: CASSRIHEQFF.

V gene TRBV7-9 combines with J gene TRBJ2-5; 9 positions agree with TRBD2. CDR3 length equals 14 residues. Germline CDR1 SEHNR, CDR2 FQNEAQ (reference sequence). CDR3 nucleotides: TGTGCGTCTAGCGGGGAGACTTTCAAAGAGACCCAGTACTTC. It yields the protein CASSGETFKETQYF.

This sequence joins TRBV6-1 and TRBJ2-1, with unresolved D. Per germline, CDR1 MNHNS and CDR2 SASEGT. Trimming pared 4 bases from V and 10 bases from J, leaving 17 bases between. The length of the CDR3 is 14 residues. CDR3 DNA: TGTGCCAGCAGTGCCAAAGGGTTGGCTAGGGAGCAGTTCTTC. Amino acid sequence: CASSAKGLAREQFF.

Many counts were recorded for this clonotype. The CDR3: CSARVTADEQFF. The CDR3 DNA reads TGCAGTGCTAGAGTCACGGCCGATGAGCAGTTCTTC. This rearrangement joins TRBV20-1 to TRBJ2-1; D gene uncertain. The length of the CDR3 is 12 residues. The germline V and J ends were trimmed by 1 base and 8 bases, with 9 bases remaining between them. The germline CDR1 and CDR2 sequences are DFQATT and SNEGSKA (reference sequence).

This clonotype was seen a few times. V gene TRBV4-3 combines with J gene TRBJ2-3, with D possibly matching TRBD2 (6 bases). CDR3 length equals 18 residues. Germline CDR1 and CDR2: LGHNA and YSLEER. V lost 0 bases, J lost 3 bases, and 19 bases lay in between. CDR3: CASSQDRTSWGRTDTQYF. In DNA form, the CDR3 reads TGCGCCAGCAGCCAAGATAGAACTAGCTGGGGTAGGACAGATACGCAGTATTTT.

At least ten counts were recorded for this clonotype. This rearrangement joins TRBV28 to TRBJ2-7, with a possible D match to TRBD1 (6 bases). Trimming shortened V by 6 bases and J by 5 bases, and 11 bases separated the two germline ends. Germline V gene sequence: CDR1 MDHEN, CDR2 SYDVKM. This CDR3 has 12 residues. In DNA form, the CDR3 reads TGTGCCAGCAGACCTCAGGGGAACGAGCAGTACGTC. This gives the protein CASRPQGNEQYV.

This clonotype has more than one count but fewer than ten. The chain recombines TRBV15 with TRBJ2-6, with a tentative D call TRBD2 (5 bases). Germline CDR1 and CDR2: LNHNV and YYDKDF (reference sequence). The CDR3 is 14 residues long. The V and J ends lost 6 bases and 4 bases respectively, with 10 bases between them. The CDR3 bases are TGTGCCACCAGTTCGGGCGGGGGGGCCAACGTCCTGACTTTC. It yields the protein CATSSGGGANVLTF.

The chain uses TRBV9 and TRBJ2-1; D may be TRBD1 (6 bases). V was clipped by 4 bases and J by 2 bases, with 19 bases between them. The CDR3 extends over 17 amino acids. CDR1 and CDR2 (germline): SGDLS, YYNGEE. CDR3 amino acids: CASSRERETGTYNEQFF. The CDR3 nucleotides are TGTGCCAGCAGCCGAGAGCGAGAGACAGGTACCTACAATGAGCAGTTCTTC. Based on the CDR3 plus reference TRBV9 and TRBJ2-1, the full variable domain is DSGVTQTPKHLITATGQRVTLRCSPRSGDLSVYWYQQSLDQGLQFLIQYYNGEERAKGNILERFSAQQFPDLHSELNLSSLELGDSALYFCASSRERETGTYNEQFFGPGTRLTVL.

The chain uses TRBV25-1 and TRBJ1-4, with 7 bases fitting TRBD1. CDR1 is MGHDK, CDR2 SYGVNS, per germline. The length of the CDR3 is 15 residues. V was clipped by 7 bases and J by 8 bases; unmatched bases: 13. The CDR3 DNA reads as TGTGCCAGCACCGGAATGCAAGGGGGCGAGGAAAAACTGTTTTTT. It yields the protein CASTGMQGGEEKLFF.

In this sample, this clonotype turned up a few times. The chain has TRBV12-3 or TRBV12-4 and TRBJ2-6; D ambiguous. The V gene lost 6 bases and the J gene lost 2 bases, with 11 bases spanning the gap. The CDR3 is made up of 15 amino acids. The CDR3 loop is CASSPQRTGANVLTF. The CDR3, as DNA: TGTGCCAGCAGCCCTCAAAGGACTGGGGCCAACGTCCTGACTTTC.

The gene calls are TRBV9 and TRBJ2-1; D possibly matches TRBD1 or TRBD2 (6 bases each). Germline V gene lookup returns CDR1 SGDLS and CDR2 YYNGEE. The CDR3 consists of 16 residues. V lost 7 bases and J lost 0, with 17 bases in between. Written as DNA, the CDR3 is TGTGCCAGCGGTCGCCGAAGGGGGGCCTCCTACAATGAGCAGTTCTTC. Translation gives CASGRRRGASYNEQFF.

This clonotype was counted many times. The rearrangement links TRBV6-5 to TRBJ2-3; maybe TRBD2 (6 bases). V was trimmed by 2 bases and J by 1 base, leaving 10 bases between them. In germline, CDR1 is MNHEY, CDR2 SVGAGI. This CDR3 region has 15 residues. The CDR3 DNA reads TGTGCCAGCAGTTACCGACGCGGGGGCACAGATACGCAGTATTTT. Translated, it gives CASSYRRGGTDTQYF.

This clonotype has a count of ten or more. The chain uses TRBV6-5 and TRBJ1-2; D is perhaps TRBD1 (5 bases). Germline-derived CDR1 and CDR2 are MNHEY and SVGAGI. CDR3 size: 13 residues. The V gene lost 4 bases and the J gene lost 5 bases, with 11 bases spanning the gap. CDR3 bases: TGTGCCAGCAGTTCCAGGGAAGTGTATGGCTACACCTTC. As protein: CASSSREVYGYTF.

The chain employs TRBV4-2 and TRBJ2-7; D is perhaps TRBD1 (7 bases). The germline CDR1 and CDR2 sequences are LGHNA and YNFKEQ. The CDR3 runs 16 residues. Trimming shortened V by 4 bases and J by 3 bases, and 19 bases separated the two germline ends. The CDR3 DNA follows: TGTGCCAGCAGCCCGGAGGAGGGGGCCAGCCTCTACGAGCAGTACTTC. As protein: CASSPEEGASLYEQYF.

The V gene is TRBV6-5, the J gene TRBJ1-1; 7 bases agree with TRBD1. J was trimmed by 1 base and V by 1 base; bases with no gene match: 12. Germline V gene lookup returns CDR1 MNHEY and CDR2 SVGAGI. The CDR3 is 18 residues long. CDR3 sequence: CASSYFPRAGTENTEAFF. CDR3 coding DNA: TGTGCCAGCAGTTACTTTCCCCGCGCCGGGACAGAGAACACTGAAGCTTTCTTT.

Ten or more counts support this clonotype. The CDR3 DNA reads as TGTGCCATCAGTGAGGGGGCTACAGGGTCCTACGAGCAGTACGTC. It codes for CAISEGATGSYEQYV. This chain links TRBV10-3 with TRBJ2-7; D is perhaps TRBD1 (6 bases). The germline V and J ends were trimmed by 2 bases and 1 base, with 12 bases remaining between them. Per the germline V gene, CDR1 is ENHRY and CDR2 is SYGVKD. This CDR3 has 15 amino acids.

This clonotype was recorded at least ten times. The gene calls are TRBV20-1 and TRBJ2-7; 7 bases agree with TRBD2. The J segment lost 3 bases and the V segment lost 2 bases, leaving 13 bases of the junction unmatched. This CDR3 contains 16 residues. Germline V gene data show CDR1 as DFQATT and CDR2 as SNEGSKA (reference sequence). In nucleotides, the CDR3 is TGCAGTGCTAGAATCCTCGGAGTCCGGGGGGACTACGAGCAGTACTTC. It is translated as CSARILGVRGDYEQYF.

This clonotype was seen a handful of times. CDR3 nucleotides: TGCAGTGCTAGGACTAGTGGAAGAATGACGCAGTATTTT. Translated: CSARTSGRMTQYF. V gene TRBV20-1 combines with J gene TRBJ2-3; perhaps TRBD2 as D (6 bases). Germline V CDR1 and CDR2: DFQATT, SNEGSKA (reference sequence). This CDR3 region has 13 residues. V was clipped by 3 bases and J by 9 bases, with 16 bases between them.

This clonotype was recorded many times. V and J are TRBV11-3 and TRBJ2-1; D tentatively reads TRBD1 or TRBD2 (5 bases each). CDR1 is SGHNT, CDR2 YENEEA, per germline. The ends were cut back, 5 bases at V and 5 bases at J, with 22 bases in the middle. The CDR3 sequence is 17 residues long. In DNA form, the CDR3 reads TGTGCCAGCAGCCCCTCAAGGGACCCCAGGACACACAATGAGCAGTTCTTC. It translates to CASSPSRDPRTHNEQFF. Looking up the rest from reference TRBV11-3 and TRBJ2-1 gives the full variable domain: EAGVVQSPRYKIIEKKQPVAFWCNPISGHNTLYWYLQNLGQGPELLIRYENEEAVDDSQLPKDRFSAERLKGVDSTLKIQPAELGDSAVYLCASSPSRDPRTHNEQFFGPGTRLTVL.

The rearrangement joins TRBV7-9 to TRBJ1-1, with D unresolved. The ends were cut back, 5 bases at V and 0 bases at J, with 10 bases in the middle. Looked up from germline, CDR1 is SEHNR and CDR2 is FQNEAQ (reference sequence). The CDR3 is 14 residues long. CDR3 protein: CASSVMGMNTEAFF. For the CDR3, the DNA is TGTGCCAGCAGCGTAATGGGCATGAACACTGAAGCTTTCTTT.

The sample holds one count of this clonotype. V and J are TRBV6-5 and TRBJ1-4, with D uncertain. Germline CDR1 reads MNHEY; CDR2 reads SVGAGI. The CDR3 is made up of 18 amino acids. V dropped 2 bases and J dropped 1 base, with 17 bases sitting between them. The CDR3 sequence: CASSYSRQVVGTNEKLFF. The CDR3 DNA reads TGTGCCAGCAGTTACAGTCGGCAGGTTGTTGGAACTAATGAAAAACTGTTTTTT.